This T cell receptor (beta chain) was profiled in a study of T cell responses to AZD1222 COVID-19 vaccine. Profiled with immunoSEQ multiplex PCR; TCRdb holds only in-frame clones, not every one. The sample includes about 25,000 clones, over 75% of them seen just once. This CDR3 comprises 15 residues. Trimming cost V 5 bases and J 6 bases; bases outside gene matches: 7. CDR1 MDHEN and CDR2 SYDVKM come from the germline V gene. The TCR comes from an adult who received the AZD1222 COVID-19 vaccine. The chain recombines TRBV28 with TRBJ2-2; 9 positions agree with TRBD1. Source: peripheral blood, taken 28 days after the second AZD1222 dose. The CDR3 region has the DNA TGTGCCAGCAGTGATGGACAGGGGTATCCCGGGGAGCTGTTTTTT. It specifies CASSDGQGYPGELFF.